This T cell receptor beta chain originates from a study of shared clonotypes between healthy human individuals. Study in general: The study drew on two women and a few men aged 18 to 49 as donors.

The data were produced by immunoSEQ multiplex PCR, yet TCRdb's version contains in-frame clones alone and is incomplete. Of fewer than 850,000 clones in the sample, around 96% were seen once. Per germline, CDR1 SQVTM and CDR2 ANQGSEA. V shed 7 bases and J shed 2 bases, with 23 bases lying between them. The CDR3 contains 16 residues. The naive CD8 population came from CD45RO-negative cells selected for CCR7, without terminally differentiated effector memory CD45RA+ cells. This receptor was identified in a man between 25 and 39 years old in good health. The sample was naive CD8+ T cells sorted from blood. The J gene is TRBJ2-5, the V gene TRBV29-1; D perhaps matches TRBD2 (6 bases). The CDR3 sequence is CSAKGGGPTPQETQYF. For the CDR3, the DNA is TGCAGCGCTAAAGGAGGAGGGCCGACTCCTCAAGAGACCCAGTACTTC.